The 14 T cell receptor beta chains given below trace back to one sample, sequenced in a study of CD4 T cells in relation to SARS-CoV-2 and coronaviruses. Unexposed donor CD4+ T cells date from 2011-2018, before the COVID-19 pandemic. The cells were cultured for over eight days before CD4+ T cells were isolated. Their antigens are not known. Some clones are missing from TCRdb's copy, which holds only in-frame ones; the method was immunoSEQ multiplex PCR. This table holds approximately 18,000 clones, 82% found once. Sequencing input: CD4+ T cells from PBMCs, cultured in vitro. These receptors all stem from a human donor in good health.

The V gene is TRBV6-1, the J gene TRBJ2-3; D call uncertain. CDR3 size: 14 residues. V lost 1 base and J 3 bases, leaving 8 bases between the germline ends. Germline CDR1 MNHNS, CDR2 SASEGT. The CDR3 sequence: CASSEGRWTDTQYF. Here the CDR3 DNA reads TGTGCCAGCAGTGAAGGCAGATGGACAGATACGCAGTATTTT.

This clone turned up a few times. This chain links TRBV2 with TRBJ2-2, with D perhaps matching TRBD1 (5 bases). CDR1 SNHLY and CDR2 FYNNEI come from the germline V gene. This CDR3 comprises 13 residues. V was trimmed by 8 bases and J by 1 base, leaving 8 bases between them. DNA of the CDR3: TGTGCCAGCGGGGCGGAGAACACCGGGGAGCTGTTTTTT. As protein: CASGAENTGELFF.

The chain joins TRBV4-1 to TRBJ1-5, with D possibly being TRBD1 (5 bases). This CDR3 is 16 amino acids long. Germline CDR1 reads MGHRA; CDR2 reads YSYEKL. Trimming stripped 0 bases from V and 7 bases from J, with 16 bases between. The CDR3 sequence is CASSQEKGVSGQPQHF. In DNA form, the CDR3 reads TGCGCCAGCAGCCAAGAAAAAGGGGTATCGGGACAGCCCCAGCATTTT.

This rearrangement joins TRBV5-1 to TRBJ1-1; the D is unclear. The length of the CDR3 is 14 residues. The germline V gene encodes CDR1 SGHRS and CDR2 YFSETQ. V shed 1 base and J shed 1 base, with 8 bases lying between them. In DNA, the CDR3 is TGCGCCAGCAGCTTGTTGGCAACGAACACTGAAGCTTTCTTT. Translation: CASSLLATNTEAFF.

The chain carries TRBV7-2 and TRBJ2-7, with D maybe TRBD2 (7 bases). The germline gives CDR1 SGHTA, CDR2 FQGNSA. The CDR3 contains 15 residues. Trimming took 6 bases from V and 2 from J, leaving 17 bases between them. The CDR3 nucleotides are TGTGCCAGCAGTTCGGCGGGGGCGCCCGCCTACGAGCAGTACTTC. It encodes CASSSAGAPAYEQYF.

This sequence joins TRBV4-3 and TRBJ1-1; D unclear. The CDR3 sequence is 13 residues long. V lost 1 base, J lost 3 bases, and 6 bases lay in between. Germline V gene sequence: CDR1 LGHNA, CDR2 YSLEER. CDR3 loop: CASSQGVYTEAFF. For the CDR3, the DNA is TGCGCCAGCAGCCAAGGCGTATACACTGAAGCTTTCTTT.

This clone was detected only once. The CDR3 region is CASSPFGWGVQGANVLTF. The CDR3 region has the DNA TGTGCCAGCAGCCCTTTCGGATGGGGCGTACAAGGGGCCAACGTCCTGACTTTC. This chain uses TRBV5-8 with TRBJ2-6; D perhaps matches TRBD1 (5 bases). The CDR3 is made up of 18 amino acids. The germline CDR1 and CDR2 sequences are SGHTS and YDEGEE. V lost 4 bases, J lost 4 bases, and 21 bases lay in between.

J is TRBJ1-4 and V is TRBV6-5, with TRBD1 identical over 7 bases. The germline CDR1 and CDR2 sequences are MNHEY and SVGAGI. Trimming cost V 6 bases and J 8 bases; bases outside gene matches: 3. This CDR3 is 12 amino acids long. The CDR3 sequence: CASSQGGEKLFF. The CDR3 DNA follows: TGTGCCAGCAGCCAGGGGGGGGAAAAACTGTTTTTT.

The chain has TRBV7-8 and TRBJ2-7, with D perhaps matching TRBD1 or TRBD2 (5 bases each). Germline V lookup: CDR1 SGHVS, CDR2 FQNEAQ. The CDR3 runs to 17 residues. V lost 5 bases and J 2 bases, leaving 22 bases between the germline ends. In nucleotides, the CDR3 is TGTGCCAGCAGCCCTGGGGGTCGTAACAGGAATCCCTACGAGCAGTACTTC. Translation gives CASSPGGRNRNPYEQYF.

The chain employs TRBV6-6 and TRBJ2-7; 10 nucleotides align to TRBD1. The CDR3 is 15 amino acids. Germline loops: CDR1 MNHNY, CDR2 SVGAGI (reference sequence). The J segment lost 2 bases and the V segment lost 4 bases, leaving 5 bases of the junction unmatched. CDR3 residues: CASSFSGTGAYEQYF. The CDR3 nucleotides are TGTGCCAGCAGTTTCTCCGGGACAGGGGCCTACGAGCAGTACTTC.

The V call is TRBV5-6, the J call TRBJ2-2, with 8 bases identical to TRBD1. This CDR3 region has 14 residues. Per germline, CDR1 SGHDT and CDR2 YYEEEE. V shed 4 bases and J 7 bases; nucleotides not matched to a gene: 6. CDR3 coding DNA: TGTGCCAGCAGCGACAGACAGGGGTTCGGGGAGCTGTTTTTT. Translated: CASSDRQGFGELFF.

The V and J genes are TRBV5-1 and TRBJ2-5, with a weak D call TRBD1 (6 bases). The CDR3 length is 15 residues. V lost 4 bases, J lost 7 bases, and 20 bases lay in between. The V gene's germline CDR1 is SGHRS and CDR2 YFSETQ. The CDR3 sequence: CASSLEGHTSVTQYF. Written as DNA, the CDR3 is TGCGCCAGCAGCCTAGAGGGACACACGTCAGTGACCCAGTACTTC.

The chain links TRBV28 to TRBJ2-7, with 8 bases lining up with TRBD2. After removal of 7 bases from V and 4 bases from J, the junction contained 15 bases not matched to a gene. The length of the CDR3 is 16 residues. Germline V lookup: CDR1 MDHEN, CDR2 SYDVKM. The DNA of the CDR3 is TGTGCCAGCACCGCTCCACTGAGCGGGAGCGAGTACGAGCAGTACTTC. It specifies CASTAPLSGSEYEQYF.

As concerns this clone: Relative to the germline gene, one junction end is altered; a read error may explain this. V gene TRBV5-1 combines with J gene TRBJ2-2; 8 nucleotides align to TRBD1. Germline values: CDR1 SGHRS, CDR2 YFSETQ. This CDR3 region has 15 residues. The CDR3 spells CASSLAGGNTGELFF. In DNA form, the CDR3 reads TGCGCCAGCAGTTTGGCAGGGGGCAACACCGGGGAGCTGTTTTTT.